Presented here are 2 T cell receptor beta chains from one specimen sequenced in a study of T-cell reconstitution after alpha-beta-depleted transplantation in children. Preparation of the TCRbeta library involved a method that used unique molecular identifiers. TCRdb fed the PCR reads into MiXCR, producing one record per CDR3 protein. The sample shows approximately 980,000 distinct CDR3 sequences, under 30% of them seen only once. This specimen consisted of PBMCs, mostly from graft donor cells, obtained 360 days after TCRalphabeta/CD19-depleted stem cell transplant. The receptors here all came from a boy less than two years old who had a stem cell transplant for SCID, so the T cells may come from the graft donor.

The rearrangement joins TRBV27 to TRBJ2-2; 9 nucleotides match TRBD1. Germline V lookup: CDR1 MNHEY, CDR2 SMNVEV (reference sequence). Losses at the gene ends were 4 bases for V and 5 bases for J; bases not matched to a gene: 23. This CDR3 has 21 residues. The CDR3: CASSSHSNPGQGGDPTGELFF. The CDR3 DNA is TGTGCCAGCAGTTCCCATAGTAATCCGGGACAGGGAGGGGACCCAACCGGGGAGCTGTTTTTT.

V usage is TRBV12-3 or TRBV12-4 and J usage is TRBJ2-3, with 10 bases aligning to TRBD2. Germline trimming cut 2 bases from V and 0 bases from J; bases unmatched to any gene: 8. CDR3 size: 18 residues. The CDR3 DNA follows: TGTGCCAGCAGTTTAAGGGTAGCGGGGGGCCATAGCACAGATACGCAGTATTTT. This sequence encodes CASSLRVAGGHSTDTQYF.